These 30 T cell receptor beta chains share one sample of origin, sequenced in a study of esophageal squamous cell carcinoma under preoperative chemotherapy. Time point described: before preoperative PTX-NDP chemotherapy. TCRdb used MiXCR to reprocess the PCR reads, holding one entry per CDR3 protein. This table holds roughly 32,000 distinct CDR3 sequences, roughly 52% found once. This material was obtained from a patient given preoperative chemotherapy. Receptors originate from a human donor with esophageal squamous cell carcinoma. The donor label of this sample is uncertain.

Remarks on this clonotype: Since no conserved phenylalanine or tryptophan closes the CDR3, a read error is the likely cause. No DNA is shown, since the ends of the CDR3 on it are uncertain; the CDR3 is the one TCRdb lists. This chain uses TRBV7-6 with TRBJ2-5; TRBD1 is the table's D call and was not checked against the DNA. Both ends counted, the CDR3 spans 14 residues. Germline CDR1 SGHVS, CDR2 FNYEAQ. The CDR3 protein is CASSLDGHPTTQFS.

A remark on this clonotype: At one end the junction does not follow the germline gene, possibly because of a read error. The CDR3 DNA is TGTGCCAGCAGCTTAAATAAGGACAGGGGGGGATTTTGGGTGTTC. This gives the protein CASSLNKDRGGFWVF. V usage is TRBV7-2 and J usage is TRBJ2-1, with TRBD1 matching 10 bases. This CDR3 has 15 residues. Germline CDR1 reads SGHTA; CDR2 reads FQGNSA.

This clonotype has at least ten counts. This chain joins TRBV12-3 or TRBV12-4 and TRBJ2-6; TRBD1 might be the D (6 bases). The CDR3 consists of 15 residues. V was trimmed by 1 base and J by 3 bases, leaving 7 bases between them. The CDR3 coding sequence is TGTGCCAGCAGTTTAGGAGGGGGTGGGGCCAACGTCCTGACTTTC. Residues: CASSLGGGGANVLTF.

The chain is built from TRBV7-2 and TRBJ2-5, with D possibly TRBD2 on 5 matching bases. Germline CDR1 is SGHTA and CDR2 is FQGNSA. The CDR3 is 15 residues long. Trimming removed 5 bases at V and 3 bases at J, with 16 bases between. The CDR3 bases are TGTGCCAGCAGCCCCCGGGGTTCGGGCGAAGAGACCCAGTACTTC. It codes for CASSPRGSGEETQYF.

This sequence joins TRBV12-3 or TRBV12-4 and TRBJ2-5; tentative D call: TRBD2 (6 bases). The CDR3 is 16 residues long. V lost 3 bases and J lost 7, with 21 bases in between. CDR3 region: CASSFGAPRVGGTQYF. The CDR3 region has the DNA TGTGCCAGCAGTTTTGGAGCCCCGAGGGTGGGGGGGACCCAGTACTTC.

This chain uses TRBV7-2 with TRBJ2-5; 9 positions agree with TRBD2. Germline CDR1 SGHTA, CDR2 FQGNSA. The junction had 7 bases not matched to a gene; V was cut back by 6 bases and J by 2 bases. The CDR3 loop spans 15 amino acids. The CDR3 loop reads CASRSRLAEQETQYF. CDR3 coding DNA: TGTGCCAGCAGGTCCAGACTAGCGGAGCAAGAGACCCAGTACTTC.

The sample holds a few counts of this clonotype. This chain uses TRBV27 with TRBJ2-3, with D unclear. Trimming stripped 3 bases from V and 6 bases from J, with 16 bases between. Germline CDR1 MNHEY, CDR2 SMNVEV (reference sequence). The CDR3 is 15 amino acids. DNA for the CDR3: TGTGCCAGCAGTTTGATAGGAATTTCTACCGATACGCAGTATTTT. Its translation: CASSLIGISTDTQYF.

A few counts support this clonotype. V gene TRBV6-5 combines with J gene TRBJ2-3, with D unclear. The CDR3 covers 16 residues. The V gene lost 3 bases and the J gene lost 0 bases, with 13 bases spanning the gap. CDR1 MNHEY and CDR2 SVGAGI come from the germline V gene. CDR3 loop: CASSYLTPDSTDTQYF. CDR3 in DNA: TGTGCCAGCAGTTATTTGACACCAGATAGCACAGATACGCAGTATTTT.

This clonotype was counted at least ten times. This chain connects TRBV7-2 to TRBJ2-5, with 7 bases matching TRBD1. Germline loops: CDR1 SGHTA, CDR2 FQGNSA. The CDR3 is made up of 15 amino acids. V was clipped by 6 bases and J by 7 bases; unmatched bases: 14. The CDR3 DNA follows: TGTGCCAGCAGTCTTTCCGGGACAGTAATTGGGACCCAGTACTTC. Encoded protein: CASSLSGTVIGTQYF. Drawing the rest from reference TRBV7-2 and TRBJ2-5, the complete variable domain is GAGVSQSPSNKVTEKGKDVELRCDPISGHTALYWYRQSLGQGLEFLIYFQGNSAPDKSGLPSDRFSAERTGGSVSTLTIQRTQQEDSAVYLCASSLSGTVIGTQYFGPGTRLLVL.

By share of the sample, this clonotype is medium-sized (0.01 to 0.1%). J is TRBJ2-5 and V is TRBV7-6; no clear D. The length of the CDR3 is 13 residues. Germline-derived CDR1 and CDR2 are SGHVS and FNYEAQ. The V end was cut by 5 bases, the J end by 4 bases, with 11 bases between. The CDR3 sequence is CASSTDLIETQYF. In DNA, the CDR3 is TGTGCCAGCAGCACCGACTTGATAGAGACCCAGTACTTC.

The chain combines TRBV12-3 or TRBV12-4 with TRBJ2-5, with D possibly matching TRBD1 (5 bases). This CDR3 has 14 residues. The CDR3 sequence is CAGPGRRAQETQYF. CDR3 DNA sequence: TGTGCGGGGCCCGGCCGCCGTGCCCAAGAGACCCAGTACTTC.

Ten or more counts support this clonotype. In DNA form, the CDR3 reads TGTGCCAGCAGCTTGGTAGGGACAGGGGATCGAGGCACTGAAGCTTTCTTT. It is translated as CASSLVGTGDRGTEAFF. This sequence joins TRBV5-6 and TRBJ1-1, with 10 bases matching TRBD1. Germline trimming cut 0 bases from V and 4 bases from J; bases unmatched to any gene: 9. CDR1 and CDR2 (germline): SGHDT, YYEEEE. The CDR3 covers 17 residues.

The CDR3 DNA sequence: TGCAGTGCTACGCGGGACAGCTCGACAGGGGAGACCCAGTACTTC. Translated, it gives CSATRDSSTGETQYF. The rearrangement links TRBV20-1 to TRBJ2-5; possibly TRBD1 for D (7 bases). This CDR3 contains 15 residues. Germline CDR1 and CDR2: DFQATT and SNEGSKA (reference sequence). Trimming removed 4 bases at V and 5 bases at J, with 20 bases between.

The rearrangement links TRBV7-2 to TRBJ2-6; 10 nucleotides line up with TRBD2. The CDR3 length is 15 residues. Looked up from germline, CDR1 is SGHTA and CDR2 is FQGNSA. DNA of the CDR3: TGTTCAAGCGGGGGGGGACCGCCGTGCGCCAACGTCCTGACTTTC. This translates into CSSGGGPPCANVLTF. The variable domain in full, with the rest retrieved from reference TRBV7-2 and TRBJ2-6, is GAGVSQSPSNKVTEKGKDVELRCDPISGHTALYWYRQSLGQGLEFLIYFQGNSAPDKSGLPSDRFSAERTGGSVSTLTIQRTQQEDSAVYLCSSGGGPPCANVLTFGAGSRLTVL.

In this sample, this clonotype turned up many times. This may come from a read error, since a much larger clone is one base off. The rearrangement uses TRBV12-3 or TRBV12-4 and TRBJ2-1; D is tentatively TRBD1 or TRBD2 (5 bases each). The length of the CDR3 is 13 residues. The ends were cut back, 3 bases at V and 10 bases at J, with 13 bases in the middle. The CDR3 region is CASSFDRDYEQFF. Here the CDR3 DNA reads TGTGCCAGCAGTTTTGACAGAGACTACGAGCAGTTCTTC.

This clonotype occurred many times. This chain uses TRBV12-3 or TRBV12-4 with TRBJ2-7; 10 bases agree with TRBD2. V lost 7 bases, J lost 5 bases, and 11 bases stayed unmatched. CDR3 length: 15 residues. The CDR3 region is CASTQQAGGWNEQYF. The DNA for the CDR3 is TGTGCCAGCACCCAACAAGCGGGAGGGTGGAACGAGCAGTACTTC.

V and J are TRBV5-5 and TRBJ2-1; 7 nucleotides match TRBD2. The CDR3 covers 15 residues. The germline V gene encodes CDR1 SGHKS and CDR2 YYEKEE (reference sequence). The trim removed 5 bases at V and 6 bases at J, leaving 11 bases unmatched. The CDR3 reads CASRLSPGLLNEQFF. DNA of the CDR3: TGTGCCAGCAGACTCTCACCGGGACTACTCAATGAGCAGTTCTTC.

This sequence joins TRBV7-9 and TRBJ2-1; a possible D gene is TRBD2 (6 bases). Trimming took 5 bases from V and 6 from J, leaving 17 bases between them. Germline CDR1 and CDR2: SEHNR and FQNEAQ (reference sequence). The CDR3 runs to 15 residues. Written as DNA, the CDR3 is TGTGCCAGCAGCCCACCCTGGGGAGGAAGCAATGAGCAGTTCTTC. It encodes CASSPPWGGSNEQFF.

Ten or more counts support this clonotype. The chain employs TRBV7-6 and TRBJ2-2; 9 bases map to TRBD2. The CDR3 is 16 amino acids. V lost 3 bases to trimming and J lost 5 bases; unmatched junction nucleotides: 7. The V gene's germline CDR1 is SGHVS and CDR2 FNYEAQ. In DNA, the CDR3 is TGTGCCAGCAGCTTTTTAGCGGGAGAAGGTACCGGGGAGCTGTTTTTT. Protein product: CASSFLAGEGTGELFF.

The rearrangement uses TRBV7-7 and TRBJ2-7; D is possibly TRBD2 (6 bases). The germline V gene encodes CDR1 SSHAT and CDR2 FNYEAQ (reference sequence). The CDR3 totals 14 residues. V was clipped by 5 bases and J by 5 bases, with 16 bases between them. CDR3 sequence: CASSPAGLTDEQYF. CDR3 nucleotides: TGTGCCAGCAGCCCGGCTGGACTAACAGACGAGCAGTACTTC.

With respect to this clonotype: A read error may produce the germline difference seen at one junction end. In nucleotides, the CDR3 is TGTGCCAGCAGCTTCGCAGCTCCGGGCTCCAACGAGCAGACCTTC. It encodes CASSFAAPGSNEQTF. The chain couples TRBV7-3 to TRBJ2-7; D is undetermined. The CDR3 is made up of 15 amino acids. Germline CDR1 SGHTA, CDR2 FQGTGA.

Comments on this clonotype: At one end, the junction sequence differs from germline, possibly due to a read error. The DNA for the CDR3 is TGTGCCGGGAGGCTAGGGAGCGGCCGCACAGATACCCAGTATTTT. Protein sequence: CAGRLGSGRTDTQYF. The chain has TRBV7-2 and TRBJ2-3; D may be TRBD2 (6 bases). From germline, CDR1 is SGHTA and CDR2 FQGNSA. The CDR3 length is 15 residues.

The DNA of the CDR3 is TGTGCGGGGCTCGGGGGCGGGGCCAAAGAGACCCAGTACTTC. As protein: CAGLGGGAKETQYF. The V gene is TRBV12-3 or TRBV12-4, the J gene TRBJ2-5; D possibly matches TRBD1 or TRBD2 (6 bases each). The CDR3 runs 14 residues.

In regard to this clonotype: One end of the junction is discordant with germline, which a read error may explain. This chain uses TRBV7-6 with TRBJ2-2; D possibly matches TRBD1 or TRBD2 (5 bases each). The germline CDR1 and CDR2 sequences are SGHVS and FNYEAQ. This CDR3 comprises 15 residues. CDR3 nucleotides: TGTGCCAGCGGCTTACAGGCTGTGAGCACCGGGGCGCTGTTTTTT. Encoded protein: CASGLQAVSTGALFF.

This chain uses TRBV7-6 with TRBJ2-4, with D possibly being TRBD2 (7 bases). Per germline, CDR1 SGHVS and CDR2 FNYEAQ. CDR3 length: 19 residues. The ends were cut back, 9 bases at V and 12 bases at J, with 39 bases in the middle. The CDR3 DNA reads as TGTGCCAGGGGCTTGGGTCCGGCCATCGGGGGGCGAGCCAAAGACACTCAGTACTTC. Amino acids: CARGLGPAIGGRAKDTQYF.

This clonotype is large by share. V gene TRBV7-8 combines with J gene TRBJ2-5; TRBD2 aligns across 11 bases. This CDR3 spans 16 amino acids. The V gene's germline CDR1 is SGHVS and CDR2 FQNEAQ. The trim removed 5 bases at V and 5 bases at J, leaving 10 bases unmatched. The CDR3 spells CASSPPSSGRQETQYF. The DNA of the CDR3 is TGTGCCAGCAGCCCGCCCTCTAGCGGGAGGCAGGAGACCCAGTACTTC.

The V and J genes are TRBV7-3 and TRBJ2-3, with D possibly matching TRBD1 (5 bases). Looked up from germline, CDR1 is SGHTA and CDR2 is FQGTGA. The germline V and J ends were trimmed by 4 bases and 0 bases, with 8 bases remaining between them. The CDR3 length is 14 residues. CDR3 residues: CASSSGHSTDTQYF. In nucleotides, the CDR3 is TGTGCCAGCAGCTCCGGACACAGCACAGATACGCAGTATTTT.

This clonotype came up a few times. The CDR3 DNA follows: TGTGCCAGCAGCTTAGTCCTCACAGATACGCAGTATTTT. It yields the protein CASSLVLTDTQYF. V and J are TRBV7-9 and TRBJ2-3; no clear D gene. Trimming left V 1 base short and J 2 bases short, with 4 bases between. The CDR3 is 13 amino acids. CDR1 is SEHNR and CDR2 is FQNEAQ in the germline V gene (reference sequence). The entire variable domain, with the rest obtained from reference TRBV7-9 and TRBJ2-3, is as follows: DTGVSQNPRHKITKRGQNVTFRCDPISEHNRLYWYRQTLGQGPEFLTYFQNEAQLEKSRLLSDRFSAERPKGSFSTLEIQRTEQGDSAMYLCASSLVLTDTQYFGPGTRLTVL.

Turning to this clonotype: At one end the junction does not follow the germline gene, possibly because of a read error. The genes are TRBV27 and TRBJ2-2; D may be TRBD1 (6 bases). The V gene's germline CDR1 is MNHEY and CDR2 SMNVEV (reference sequence). The CDR3 spans 15 residues. The CDR3 loop is CASSLETGSTGALYF. CDR3 nucleotides: TGTGCCAGCAGTTTAGAGACAGGCAGCACCGGGGCGCTGTATTTT.

This clonotype was recorded many times. CDR3 protein: CASSSQQGVEQYF. CDR3 nucleotides: TGTGCCAGCAGCTCACAACAGGGAGTTGAGCAGTACTTC. V gene TRBV12-3 or TRBV12-4 combines with J gene TRBJ2-5, with D perhaps matching TRBD1 (6 bases). V gave up 6 bases and J gave up 11 bases, with 19 bases separating them. The CDR3 is made up of 13 amino acids.